The 15 T cell receptor beta chains below were found in one sample sequenced in a study of cytomegalovirus exposure and HLA in healthy donors. PCR was performed using 60 Vbeta and 13 Jbeta primers. This table comes from immunoSEQ multiplex PCR, and its TCRdb copy is limited to in-frame clones, with some not included. The table includes 100,000 to 150,000 clones, approximately 80% detected once. The sample consisted of PBMCs. These receptors all come from a middle-aged man in good health and CMV-seronegative.

This rearrangement joins TRBV18 to TRBJ1-1; weak D call: TRBD1 (5 bases). Trimming stripped 1 base from V and 4 bases from J, with 16 bases between. This CDR3 contains 16 residues. Germline V gene lookup returns CDR1 KGHSH and CDR2 LQKENI. This CDR3 reads CASSPQKDSLLTEAFF. The CDR3, as DNA: TGTGCCAGCTCACCACAGAAAGACAGCCTACTCACTGAAGCTTTCTTT. The full variable domain, in which reference TRBV18 and TRBJ1-1 provide the parts outside the CDR3, is NAGVMQNPRHLVRRRGQEARLRCSPMKGHSHVYWYRQLPEEGLKFMVYLQKENIIDESGMPKERFSAEFPKEGPSILRIQQVVRGDSAAYFCASSPQKDSLLTEAFFGQGTRLTVV.

The rearrangement joins TRBV5-1 to TRBJ1-2; D is uncertain. The germline V gene encodes CDR1 SGHRS and CDR2 YFSETQ. The CDR3 is 13 amino acids. Trimming removed 6 bases at V and 8 bases at J, with 17 bases between. The CDR3 nucleotides read TGCGCCAGCAACCCGGGATCCACCGGAGGCTACACCTTC. It is translated as CASNPGSTGGYTF.

The table lists this clone with a few counts. The chain has TRBV10-3 and TRBJ2-7; maybe TRBD1 (6 bases). The ends were cut back, 6 bases at V and 4 bases at J, with 16 bases in the middle. There are 14 residues in the CDR3. CDR1 and CDR2 from the germline V gene are ENHRY and SYGVKD. DNA for the CDR3: TGTGCCATCAGCGAACAGGGTGGCCCTTACGAGCAGTACTTC. This sequence encodes CAISEQGGPYEQYF.

The V gene is TRBV21-1, the J gene TRBJ2-2; TRBD1 reflects the table's D call only, with no check against the DNA. TRBV21-1 is recorded as a pseudogene. This CDR3 is built from 15 residues. The CDR3 DNA reads TGTGCCAGCAGCAAAGACCGTAGGGGCACCGGGGAGCTGTTTTTT. Translation gives CASSKDRRGTGELFF.

The chain recombines TRBV27 with TRBJ1-6; the match to TRBD1 covers 9 bases. The CDR3 covers 14 residues. After removal of 4 bases from V and 7 bases from J, the junction contained 2 bases not matched to a gene. Germline-derived CDR1 and CDR2 are MNHEY and SMNVEV (reference sequence). The chain's CDR3 is CASSYGTGNSPLHF. The DNA for the CDR3 is TGTGCCAGCAGTTATGGGACAGGGAATTCACCCCTCCACTTT.

This chain uses TRBV2 with TRBJ1-6; weak D call: TRBD1 (6 bases). This CDR3 is built from 15 residues. The V gene lost 5 bases and the J gene lost 11 bases, with 19 bases spanning the gap. The V gene's germline CDR1 is SNHLY and CDR2 FYNNEI. CDR3: CASSLRGQGKTPLHF. DNA of the CDR3: TGTGCCAGCAGTCTGAGAGGGCAGGGGAAAACACCCCTCCACTTT. The complete variable domain, with remaining parts taken from reference TRBV2 and TRBJ1-6, reads EPEVTQTPSHQVTQMGQEVILRCVPISNHLYFYWYRQILGQKVEFLVSFYNNEISEKSEIFDDQFSVERPDGSNFTLKIRSTKLEDSAMYFCASSLRGQGKTPLHFGNGTRLTVT.

This chain joins TRBV27 and TRBJ1-3; the D is unclear. Germline-derived CDR1 and CDR2 are MNHEY and SMNVEV (reference sequence). The CDR3 totals 12 residues. Trimming stripped 4 bases from V and 4 bases from J, with 5 bases between. The chain's CDR3 is CASSSPGNTIYF. The CDR3 nucleotides are TGTGCCAGCAGTTCCCCAGGAAACACCATATATTTT.

This clone has just one count. The chain joins TRBV6-5 to TRBJ2-7; TRBD2 aligns across 7 bases. The CDR3 is 13 amino acids. V dropped 6 bases and J dropped 7; count of bases not matched to a gene: 9. Germline CDR1 MNHEY, CDR2 SVGAGI. For the CDR3, the DNA is TGTGCCAGCAGACCTGGGGGGGTCGGGGAGCAGTACTTC. As protein: CASRPGGVGEQYF.

The chain combines TRBV2 with TRBJ2-5; 14 bases map to TRBD2. Germline V lookup: CDR1 SNHLY, CDR2 FYNNEI. CDR3 length: 15 amino acids. J lost 5 bases, V lost 5 bases, and 4 bases had no gene match. CDR3 bases: TGTGCCAGCAGTTTGACTAGCGGGGGGGTGGAGACCCAGTACTTC. This codes for CASSLTSGGVETQYF.

The chain is built from TRBV6-9 and TRBJ2-1; D is undetermined. The CDR3 consists of 15 residues. Germline loops: CDR1 MNHGY, CDR2 SVAAGI. V shed 11 bases and J shed 2 bases, with 19 bases lying between them. The CDR3 nucleotides read TGTGCCCGCTCAGAGGCGGCCCACCCCTACAATGAGCAGTTCTTC. Translating gives CARSEAAHPYNEQFF.

This chain joins TRBV11-2 and TRBJ2-7; no clear D gene. CDR3 size: 13 residues. The germline V gene encodes CDR1 SGHAT and CDR2 FQNNGV. V dropped 1 base and J dropped 3 bases, with 7 bases sitting between them. The CDR3 coding sequence is TGTGCCAGCAGCTTAGGAGGTCTCTACGAGCAGTACTTC. Protein product: CASSLGGLYEQYF.

The J gene is TRBJ2-5, the V gene TRBV18; the match to TRBD2 covers 10 bases. The CDR3 length is 16 residues. V shed 1 base and J 8 bases; nucleotides not matched to a gene: 10. CDR1 and CDR2 (germline): KGHSH, LQKENI. CDR3 residues: CASSPQGTSDPLTQYF. DNA of the CDR3: TGTGCCAGCTCACCACAAGGGACTAGCGACCCCCTAACCCAGTACTTC.

V and J are TRBV28 and TRBJ2-7, with TRBD2 matching 7 bases. The CDR3 has 15 residues. Germline trimming cut 5 bases from V and 0 bases from J; bases unmatched to any gene: 7. The germline CDR1 and CDR2 sequences are MDHEN and SYDVKM. The CDR3 sequence: CASSPGGGNSYEQYF. CDR3 coding DNA: TGTGCCAGCAGTCCTGGGGGGGGTAACTCCTACGAGCAGTACTTC.

The gene calls are TRBV6-5 and TRBJ2-5; 10 bases map to TRBD2. V gave up 6 bases and J gave up 5 bases; unmatched junction bases: 3. The germline V gene has CDR1 MNHEY and CDR2 SVGAGI. This CDR3 region has 13 residues. CDR3 sequence: CASRGTSAETQYF. CDR3 DNA: TGTGCCAGCAGGGGGACTAGCGCGGAGACCCAGTACTTC.

A few counts support this clone. The chain couples TRBV23-1 to TRBJ2-7, with D possibly being TRBD2 (5 bases). TRBV23-1 is an open reading frame whose function is uncertain. The CDR3 length is 20 residues. The germline V and J ends were trimmed by 0 bases and 4 bases, with 28 bases remaining between them. The CDR3, as DNA: TGCGCCAGCAGTCAATCTGGCACAGCGAGGCCGGACCGGGGTTTTTACGAGCAGTACTTC. It codes for CASSQSGTARPDRGFYEQYF.